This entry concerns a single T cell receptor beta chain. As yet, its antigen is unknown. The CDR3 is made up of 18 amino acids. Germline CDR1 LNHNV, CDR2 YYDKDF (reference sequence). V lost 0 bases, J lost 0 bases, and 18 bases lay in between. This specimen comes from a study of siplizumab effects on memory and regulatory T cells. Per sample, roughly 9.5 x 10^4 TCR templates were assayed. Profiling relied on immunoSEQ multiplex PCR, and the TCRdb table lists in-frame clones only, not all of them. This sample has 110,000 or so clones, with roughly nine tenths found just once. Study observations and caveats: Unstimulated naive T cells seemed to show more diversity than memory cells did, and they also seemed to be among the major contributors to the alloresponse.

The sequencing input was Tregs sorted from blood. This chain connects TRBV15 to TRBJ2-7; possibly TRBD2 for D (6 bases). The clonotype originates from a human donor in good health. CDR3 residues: CATSRDRVRGRSSYEQYF. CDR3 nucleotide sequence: TGTGCCACCAGCAGAGATAGAGTCCGGGGGAGATCCTCCTACGAGCAGTACTTC.